Listed here are 8 T cell receptor beta chains from one sample, sequenced in a study of human T cells and chemical hapten exposure. Each CDR3 protein gets one entry after TCRdb re-called the RACE reads with MiXCR. The sample lists some 71,000 distinct CDR3 sequences, about 9.4% seen once, with around 6.8% in the top ten. Time point: patch test 2, 6 weeks after DPC sensitization. Treatment noted: therapeutic diphenylcyclopropenone sensitization with weekly scalp DPC. The material sequenced was whole blood, taken in connection with sensitization to the hapten diphenylcyclopropenone (DPC). Receptors were obtained from a woman in her forties or fifties with alopecia areata. Some clones in this sample may be carry-over from other donors' samples.

V usage is TRBV3-1 and J usage is TRBJ1-1; possibly TRBD1 for D (6 bases). The V gene lost 6 bases and the J gene lost 5 bases, with 10 bases spanning the gap. The CDR3 is 12 residues long. Germline V gene lookup returns CDR1 LGHDT and CDR2 YNNKEL (reference sequence). The CDR3 coding sequence is TGTGCCAGCAGTCCAGGGGAGACTGAAGCTTTCTTT. This codes for CASSPGETEAFF.

This clonotype showed up many times. CDR3 sequence: CASSLRGDVRGRDYGYTF. The CDR3 DNA reads as TGTGCCAGCAGCTTGAGGGGAGACGTCAGGGGGCGCGACTATGGCTACACCTTC. V is TRBV5-4 and J is TRBJ1-2; 8 bases line up with TRBD1. Germline V gene data show CDR1 as SGHNT and CDR2 as YYREEE (reference sequence). The CDR3 runs to 18 residues. J was trimmed by 3 bases and V by 1 base; bases with no gene match: 14.

This clonotype was counted only a few times. The chain is built from TRBV29-1 and TRBJ2-1, with 7 bases that match TRBD2. The CDR3 totals 13 residues. Trimming cost V 4 bases and J 4 bases; bases outside gene matches: 4. In germline, CDR1 is SQVTM, CDR2 ANQGSEA. In nucleotides, the CDR3 is TGCAGCGTTGGGCCTAGCGGATACAATGAGCAGTTCTTC. Amino acid sequence: CSVGPSGYNEQFF.

This clonotype was picked up a small number of times. This rearrangement joins TRBV5-1 to TRBJ2-1; D is perhaps TRBD2 (6 bases). Germline V CDR1 and CDR2: SGHRS, YFSETQ. Trimming pared 5 bases from V and 7 bases from J, leaving 13 bases between. This CDR3 is 13 amino acids long. The CDR3 sequence is CASSPPGENEQFF. CDR3 sequence (DNA): TGCGCCAGCAGTCCCCCGGGGGAGAATGAGCAGTTCTTC.

This clonotype was observed at least ten times. V gene TRBV2 combines with J gene TRBJ2-2; D might be TRBD1 (5 bases). Germline loops: CDR1 SNHLY, CDR2 FYNNEI. V lost 5 bases and J lost 11, with 15 bases in between. This CDR3 has 13 amino acids. In DNA form, the CDR3 reads TGTGCCAGCAGTAGAGACAGCAACGAAGAGCTGTTTTTT. Its translation: CASSRDSNEELFF. Combining the CDR3 with reference TRBV2 and TRBJ2-2 gives the whole variable domain EPEVTQTPSHQVTQMGQEVILRCVPISNHLYFYWYRQILGQKVEFLVSFYNNEISEKSEIFDDQFSVERPDGSNFTLKIRSTKLEDSAMYFCASSRDSNEELFFGEGSRLTVL.

Ten or more counts support this clonotype. The chain employs TRBV12-3 or TRBV12-4 and TRBJ2-1, with TRBD2 matching 10 bases. V was pared by 5 bases and J by 5 bases, with 9 bases of the junction left unmatched. CDR3 length equals 16 residues. CDR3 sequence reads: CASSPLGLAVDNEQFF. The CDR3 DNA reads TGTGCCAGCAGTCCACTAGGACTAGCGGTTGACAATGAGCAGTTCTTC.

Only a few counts were recorded for this clonotype. The chain has TRBV12-3 or TRBV12-4 and TRBJ2-5; D ambiguous. Trimming took off 0 bases at V and 2 bases at J, with 10 bases between the two ends. The CDR3 extends over 15 amino acids. The CDR3 nucleotides are TGTGCCAGCAGTTTAGCGCCCAGCCCTCAAGAGACCCAGTACTTC. Protein product: CASSLAPSPQETQYF.

The rearrangement links TRBV12-3 or TRBV12-4 to TRBJ1-5; D remains ambiguous. The CDR3 consists of 13 residues. Trimming removed 6 bases from V and 5 bases from J, with 11 bases in between. The CDR3 sequence is CASSPALYQPQHF. In DNA form, the CDR3 reads TGTGCCAGCAGCCCGGCACTCTATCAGCCCCAGCATTTT.